One TCR beta chain is described in this entry. The antigen remains undetermined. One end of the junction does not line up with germline, which may come from a read error. This CDR3 region has 11 residues. Germline values: CDR1 SGHTA, CDR2 FQGNSA. This sample stems from a study of blood T cells in healthy people across ages. A second PCR of about 7 to 11 cycles used a sample-barcoded 5' primer and a J-beta primer mix. One entry per CDR3 protein, called by TCRdb with MiXCR from the 5' RACE reads. This sample has 920,000 or so distinct CDR3 sequences; 45% occur once, and the top ten carry approximately 17%. Study conclusions and caveats: No conclusive comparison of naive versus antigen-experienced cells was possible with unsorted PBMCs. Fewer expanded clones and more diversity marked long-lived versus aged donors.

The chain has TRBV7-2 and TRBJ2-2, with D maybe TRBD2 (5 bases). Sequenced sample: blood. The TCR was taken from a woman aged 60-70 years in good health. DNA of the CDR3: TGTGTCAGCAGCTTATCCGGGGAACTGTTTTTT. Translation: CVSSLSGELFF.